The rows below give T cell receptor beta chains drawn from one sample of a study of PD-1 blockade in classical Hodgkin lymphoma. Only in-frame clones appear in the TCRdb table, and some are missing; sequencing was by immunoSEQ multiplex PCR. The sample lists fewer than 100,000 clones, 92% occurring once. Sequencing was performed on peripheral blood mononuclear cells (PBMCs), taken at baseline. The source is a human donor with classical Hodgkin lymphoma. The conserved cysteine and the conserved F or W are not part of the CDR3 here. D genes are given only for firm matches.

>-|TRBJ1-1|14|TRBV19
ASTNSWGRSLTEAF
>-|TRBJ2-1|11|TRBV9
ASRAVGPNEQF
>TRBD1|TRBJ2-7|13|TRBV5-8
ASSLGTGKGYEQY
>-|TRBJ2-7|14|TRBV6-5
ASSYSGSVPTYEQY
>-|TRBJ1-2|16|TRBV5-3
ARSLWLPAIWANYGYT
>TRBD2|TRBJ2-1|11|TRBV28
ASGTSLPPEQF
>-|TRBJ2-3|13|TRBV7-3
ASSLPAGGTDTQY
>TRBD2|TRBJ2-3|15|TRBV28
ASSLRAAGALTDTQY
>-|TRBJ1-1|14|TRBV7-9
ASSLGIVVQGNEAF
>TRBD2|TRBJ2-3|18|TRBV28
ASSSAGLAGAPSYTDTQY
>TRBD2|TRBJ2-1|9|TRBV20-1
SATPGLAQF
>-|TRBJ2-7|12|TRBV4-1
ASSQVVSSYEQY
>-|TRBJ1-1|11|TRBV6-1
ASSENRVTEAF
>-|TRBJ2-7|12|TRBV7-8
ASSLAAVNYEQY
>-|TRBJ1-2|11|TRBV18
ASSQSGSPGAT
>-|TRBJ2-5|12|TRBV10-3
AISADREGETQY
>TRBD2|TRBJ2-2|14|TRBV6-4
ASSVGSGRGTGELF
>-|TRBJ1-2|10|TRBV29-1
SVEDRVNGYT
>TRBD2|TRBJ2-2|14|TRBV5-1
ASSLVGLAGAGELF
>TRBD1|TRBJ2-3|14|TRBV11-3
ASSLGRDRVTDTQY
>TRBD1|TRBJ1-2|12|TRBV28
ASSSGGVSYGYT
>TRBD2|TRBJ2-4|16|TRBV30
AWSVYAGGRAWGNIQY
>-|TRBJ2-1|13|TRBV5-1
ASSLSSRQYNEQF
>-|TRBJ1-1|13|TRBV5-6
ASGLVQGWITEAF